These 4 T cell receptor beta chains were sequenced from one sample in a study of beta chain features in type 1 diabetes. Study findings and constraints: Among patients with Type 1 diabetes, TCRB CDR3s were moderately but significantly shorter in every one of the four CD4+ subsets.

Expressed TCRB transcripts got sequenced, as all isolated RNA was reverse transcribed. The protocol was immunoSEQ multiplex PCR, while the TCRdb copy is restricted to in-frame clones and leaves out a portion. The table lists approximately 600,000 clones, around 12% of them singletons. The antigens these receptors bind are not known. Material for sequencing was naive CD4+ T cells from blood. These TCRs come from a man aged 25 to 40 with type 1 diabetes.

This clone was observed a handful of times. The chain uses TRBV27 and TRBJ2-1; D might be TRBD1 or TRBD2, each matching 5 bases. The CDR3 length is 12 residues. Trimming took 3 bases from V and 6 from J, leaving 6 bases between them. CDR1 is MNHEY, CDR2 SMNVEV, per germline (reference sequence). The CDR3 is CASSFGGNEQFF. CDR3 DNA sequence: TGTGCCAGCAGTTTTGGGGGCAATGAGCAGTTCTTC.

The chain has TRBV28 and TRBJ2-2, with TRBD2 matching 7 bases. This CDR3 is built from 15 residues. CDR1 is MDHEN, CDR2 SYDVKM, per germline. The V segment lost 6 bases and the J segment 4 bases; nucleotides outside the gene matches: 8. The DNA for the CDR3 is TGTGCCAGCAGCCCTCGGGGAGGGTTCACCGGGGAGCTGTTTTTT. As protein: CASSPRGGFTGELFF.

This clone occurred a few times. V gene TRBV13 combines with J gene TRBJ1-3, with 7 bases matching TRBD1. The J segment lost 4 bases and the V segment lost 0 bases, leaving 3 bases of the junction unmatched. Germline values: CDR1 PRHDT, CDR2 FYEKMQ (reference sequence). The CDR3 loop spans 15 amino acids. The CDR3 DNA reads TGTGCCAGCAGCTTAGGGACAGGGACAGGAAACACCATATATTTT. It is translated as CASSLGTGTGNTIYF.

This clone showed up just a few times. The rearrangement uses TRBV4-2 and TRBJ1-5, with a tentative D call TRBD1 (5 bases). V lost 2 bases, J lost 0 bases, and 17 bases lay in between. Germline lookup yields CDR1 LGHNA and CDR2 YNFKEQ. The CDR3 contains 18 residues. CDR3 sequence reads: CASSQRAGTEPSNQPQHF. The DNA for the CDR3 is TGTGCCAGCAGCCAACGAGCCGGGACGGAGCCTAGCAATCAGCCCCAGCATTTT.